This T cell receptor (beta chain) is drawn from a study of molecular identifiers for immune sequencing clone quantification. General study results and limits: Highly expanded clone sizes could end up underestimated if a barcode were shared by identical TCR molecules.

Construction of naive CD8 libraries employed about 17,000 to 1,100,000 sorted cells together with 10%, 30% or 50% RNA. CD8+CD4-CCR7+CD45RA+ cells were sorted as naive CD8 T cells. With respect to this clonotype: The antigen is unknown.

In preparing bulk TCR libraries, previously described methods and listed TCR primers were used. TCRdb called the PCR reads again in MiXCR, with one record for every CDR3 protein. There are about half a million distinct CDR3 sequences in the sample; about 20% occur only once, and more than 0.8% lies in the top ten. The CDR3 totals 16 residues. The V gene's germline CDR1 is MNHEY and CDR2 SMNVEV (reference sequence). V dropped 5 bases and J dropped 4; count of bases not matched to a gene: 12. The rearrangement links TRBV27 to TRBJ2-7; 9 bases align to TRBD2. The source of this sequence is a human donor in good health. Some libraries in this study had Jurkat cell RNA spiked in. The material sequenced was naive CD8+ T cells from blood, with Jurkat cell RNA spiked in. Noted subset: FACS-sorted CD8+CD4-CCR7+CD45RA+ naive T cells. The CDR3 sequence: CASSQVLPSGMYEQYF. DNA of the CDR3: TGTGCCAGCAGTCAAGTCCTCCCTAGCGGGATGTACGAGCAGTACTTC.